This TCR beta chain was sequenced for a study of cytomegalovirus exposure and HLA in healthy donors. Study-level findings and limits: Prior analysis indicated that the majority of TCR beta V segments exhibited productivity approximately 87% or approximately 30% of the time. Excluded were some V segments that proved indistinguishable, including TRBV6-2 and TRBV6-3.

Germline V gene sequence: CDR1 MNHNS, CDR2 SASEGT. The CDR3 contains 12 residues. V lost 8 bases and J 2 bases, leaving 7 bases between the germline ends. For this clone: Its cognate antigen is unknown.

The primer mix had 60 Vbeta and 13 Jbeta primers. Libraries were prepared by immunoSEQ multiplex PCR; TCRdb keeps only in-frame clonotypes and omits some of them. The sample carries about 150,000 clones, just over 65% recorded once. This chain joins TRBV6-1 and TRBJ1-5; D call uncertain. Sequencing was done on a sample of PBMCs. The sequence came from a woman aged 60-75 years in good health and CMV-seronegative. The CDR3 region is CASAVGNQPQHF. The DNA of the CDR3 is TGTGCCAGCGCTGTAGGCAATCAGCCCCAGCATTTT.